This T cell receptor beta chain was obtained from a study of read filtering for tumor transcriptome and immune sequencing. Across the whole study: The cohort had approximately 16 men and 14 women aged roughly 47 to 85, mean about 70 years.

The library was built from roughly 400 ng RNA with molecular barcoded adaptors for alpha/delta and beta/gamma chains. TCRdb fed the reads into MiXCR, producing one record per CDR3 protein. The table shows about 27,000 distinct CDR3 sequences, with under 15% occurring only once. Germline V gene lookup returns CDR1 SGHRS and CDR2 YFSETQ. The CDR3 has 17 amino acids. A few counts support this clonotype. A much larger clone differs by one base, so this may be a read error. This receptor was identified in a donor at least 40 years old with multiple myeloma. The sample was a population of CD138-negative cells sorted from bone marrow. This chain connects TRBV5-1 to TRBJ2-1; 8 positions match TRBD2. The CDR3 DNA reads as TGCGCCAGCAGCTTGCTCCTGACTAGCGAGGCCTACAATGAGCAGTCCTTC. This gives the protein CASSLLLTSEAYNEQSF.